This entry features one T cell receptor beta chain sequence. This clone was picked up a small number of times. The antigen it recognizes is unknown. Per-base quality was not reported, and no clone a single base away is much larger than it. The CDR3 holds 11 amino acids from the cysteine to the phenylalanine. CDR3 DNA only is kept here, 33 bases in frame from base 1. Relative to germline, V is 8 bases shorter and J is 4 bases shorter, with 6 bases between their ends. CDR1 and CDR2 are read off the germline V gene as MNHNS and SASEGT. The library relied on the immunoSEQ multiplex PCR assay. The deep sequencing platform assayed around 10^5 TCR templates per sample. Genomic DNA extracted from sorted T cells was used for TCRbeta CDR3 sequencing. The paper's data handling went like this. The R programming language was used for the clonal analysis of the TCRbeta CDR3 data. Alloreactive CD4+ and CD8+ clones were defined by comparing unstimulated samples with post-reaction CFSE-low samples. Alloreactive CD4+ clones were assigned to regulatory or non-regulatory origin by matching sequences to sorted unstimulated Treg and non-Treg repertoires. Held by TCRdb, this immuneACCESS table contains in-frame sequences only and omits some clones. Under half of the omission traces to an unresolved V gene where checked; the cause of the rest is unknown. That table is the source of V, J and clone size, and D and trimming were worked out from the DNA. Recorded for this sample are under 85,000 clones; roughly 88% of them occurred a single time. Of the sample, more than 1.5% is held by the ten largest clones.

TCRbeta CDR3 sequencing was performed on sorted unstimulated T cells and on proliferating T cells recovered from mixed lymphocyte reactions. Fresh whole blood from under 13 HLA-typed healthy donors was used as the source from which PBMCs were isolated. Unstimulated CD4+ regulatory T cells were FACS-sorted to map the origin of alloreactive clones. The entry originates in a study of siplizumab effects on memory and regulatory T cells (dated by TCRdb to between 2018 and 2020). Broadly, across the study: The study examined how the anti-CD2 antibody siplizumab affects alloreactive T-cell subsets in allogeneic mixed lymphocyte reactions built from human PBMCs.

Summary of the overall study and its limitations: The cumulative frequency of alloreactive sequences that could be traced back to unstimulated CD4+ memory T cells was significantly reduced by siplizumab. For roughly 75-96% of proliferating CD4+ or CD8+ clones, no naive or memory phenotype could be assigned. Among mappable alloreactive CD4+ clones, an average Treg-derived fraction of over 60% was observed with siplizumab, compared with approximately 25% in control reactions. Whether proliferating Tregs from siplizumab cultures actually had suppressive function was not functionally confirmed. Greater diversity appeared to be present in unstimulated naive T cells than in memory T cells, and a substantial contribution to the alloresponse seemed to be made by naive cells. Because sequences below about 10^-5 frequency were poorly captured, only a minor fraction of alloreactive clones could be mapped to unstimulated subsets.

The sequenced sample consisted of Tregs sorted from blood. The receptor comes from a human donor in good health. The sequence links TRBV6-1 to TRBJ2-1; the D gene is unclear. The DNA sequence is TGTGCCAGCCCAAATTACAATGAGCAGTTCTTC. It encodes CASPNYNEQFF.